This T cell receptor (beta chain) is from a study of cytomegalovirus exposure and HLA in healthy donors. The CDR3 length is 15 residues. Germline V gene sequence: CDR1 SQVTM, CDR2 ANQGSEA. The junction had 6 bases not matched to a gene; V was cut back by 2 bases and J by 4 bases. Study results and limitations: In a later analysis, several top co-occurrence clusters appeared linked to parvovirus B19, influenza, CMV and Epstein-Barr virus.

The PCR was carried out with 60 Vbeta primers and 13 Jbeta primers. TCRdb's copy holds only in-frame clones and misses some; the assay was immunoSEQ multiplex PCR. The top ten clones hold over 1.2% of a sample with 150,000 to 200,000 clones, around 76% of them seen once. Turning to this clone: Its antigen is not identified.

The genes are TRBV29-1 and TRBJ2-2, with TRBD1 matching over 8 bases. Sequencing was carried out using PBMCs. This TCR derives from a girl aged 10 to 17 in good health and CMV-seropositive. CDR3 protein: CSVESGGSGTGELFF. In DNA form, the CDR3 reads TGCAGCGTTGAATCAGGGGGCAGCGGCACCGGGGAGCTGTTTTTT.